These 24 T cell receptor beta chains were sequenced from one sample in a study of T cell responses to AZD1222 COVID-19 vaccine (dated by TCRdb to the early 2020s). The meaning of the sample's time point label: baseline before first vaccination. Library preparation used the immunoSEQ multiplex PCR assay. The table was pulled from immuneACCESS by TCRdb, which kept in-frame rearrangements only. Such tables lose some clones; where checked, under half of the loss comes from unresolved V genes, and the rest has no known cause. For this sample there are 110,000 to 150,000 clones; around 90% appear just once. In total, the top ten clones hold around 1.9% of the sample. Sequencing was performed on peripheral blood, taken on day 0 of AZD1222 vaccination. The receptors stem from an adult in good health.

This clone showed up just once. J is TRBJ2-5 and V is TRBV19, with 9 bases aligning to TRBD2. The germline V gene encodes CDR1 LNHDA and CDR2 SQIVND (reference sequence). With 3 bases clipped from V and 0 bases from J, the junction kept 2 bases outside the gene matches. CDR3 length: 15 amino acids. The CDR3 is CASSMLAGYQETQYF. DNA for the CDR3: TGTGCCAGTAGTATGCTAGCGGGGTACCAAGAGACCCAGTACTTC.

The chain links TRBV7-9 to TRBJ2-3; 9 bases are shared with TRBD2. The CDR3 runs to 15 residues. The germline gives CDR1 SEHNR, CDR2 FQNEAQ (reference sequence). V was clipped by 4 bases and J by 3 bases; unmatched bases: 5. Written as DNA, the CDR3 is TGTGCCAGCAGCTCCCCCCTAGCGGGGACAGATACGCAGTATTTT. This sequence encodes CASSSPLAGTDTQYF.

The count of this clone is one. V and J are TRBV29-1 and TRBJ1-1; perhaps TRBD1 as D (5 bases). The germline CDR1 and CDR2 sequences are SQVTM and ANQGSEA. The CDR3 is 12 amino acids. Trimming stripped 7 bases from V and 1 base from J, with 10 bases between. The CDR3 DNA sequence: TGCAGCGCGGGACTGCCGAACACTGAAGCTTTCTTT. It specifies CSAGLPNTEAFF.

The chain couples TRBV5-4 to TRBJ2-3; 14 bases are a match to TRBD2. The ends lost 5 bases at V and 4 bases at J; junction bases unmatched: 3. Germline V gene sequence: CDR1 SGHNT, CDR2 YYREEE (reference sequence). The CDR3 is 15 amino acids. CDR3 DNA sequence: TGTGCCAGCAGTCCGACTAGCGGGGGGGCAGATACGCAGTATTTT. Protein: CASSPTSGGADTQYF.

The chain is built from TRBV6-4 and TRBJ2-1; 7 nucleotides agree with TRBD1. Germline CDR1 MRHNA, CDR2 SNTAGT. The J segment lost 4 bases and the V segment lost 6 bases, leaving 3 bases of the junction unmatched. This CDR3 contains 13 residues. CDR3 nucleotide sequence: TGTGCCAGCAGCCAGGGACAGTACAATGAGCAGTTCTTC. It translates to CASSQGQYNEQFF.

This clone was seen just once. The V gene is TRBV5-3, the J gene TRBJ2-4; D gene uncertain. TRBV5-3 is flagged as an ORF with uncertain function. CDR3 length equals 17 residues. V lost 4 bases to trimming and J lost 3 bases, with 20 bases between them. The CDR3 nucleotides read TGTGCCAGAAGCGACTCGCCCCGTTATATAGGCAAAAACATTCAGTACTTC. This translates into CARSDSPRYIGKNIQYF.

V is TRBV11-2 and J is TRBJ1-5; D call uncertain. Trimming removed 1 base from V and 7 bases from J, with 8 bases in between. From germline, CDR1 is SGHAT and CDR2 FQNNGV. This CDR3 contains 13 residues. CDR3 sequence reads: CASSLVAGQPQHF. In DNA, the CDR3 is TGTGCCAGCAGCTTAGTCGCGGGGCAGCCCCAGCATTTT.

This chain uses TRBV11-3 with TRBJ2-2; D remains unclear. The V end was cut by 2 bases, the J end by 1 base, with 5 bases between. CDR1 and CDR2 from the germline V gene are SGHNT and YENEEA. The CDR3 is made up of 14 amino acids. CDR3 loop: CASSLSQNTGELFF. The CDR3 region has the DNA TGTGCCAGCAGCTTAAGCCAGAACACCGGGGAGCTGTTTTTT.

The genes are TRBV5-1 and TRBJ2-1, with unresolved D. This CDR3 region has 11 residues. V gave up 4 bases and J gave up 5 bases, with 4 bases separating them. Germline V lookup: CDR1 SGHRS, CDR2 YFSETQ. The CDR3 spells CASSLNNEQFF. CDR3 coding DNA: TGCGCCAGCAGCCTGAACAATGAGCAGTTCTTC. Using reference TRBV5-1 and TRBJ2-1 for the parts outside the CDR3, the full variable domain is KAGVTQTPRYLIKTRGQQVTLSCSPISGHRSVSWYQQTPGQGLQFLFEYFSETQRNKGNFPGRFSGRQFSNSRSEMNVSTLELGDSALYLCASSLNNEQFFGPGTRLTVL.

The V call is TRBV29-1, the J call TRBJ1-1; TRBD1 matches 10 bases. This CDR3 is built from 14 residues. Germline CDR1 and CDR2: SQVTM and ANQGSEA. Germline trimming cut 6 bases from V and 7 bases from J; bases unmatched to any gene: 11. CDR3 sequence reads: CSVRGQGHWGEAFF. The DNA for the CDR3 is TGCAGCGTCCGGGGACAGGGGCATTGGGGTGAAGCTTTCTTT. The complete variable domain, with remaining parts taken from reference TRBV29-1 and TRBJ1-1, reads SAVISQKPSRDICQRGTSLTIQCQVDSQVTMMFWYRQQPGQSLTLIATANQGSEATYESGFVIDKFPISRPNLTFSTLTVSNMSPEDSSIYLCSVRGQGHWGEAFFGQGTRLTVV.

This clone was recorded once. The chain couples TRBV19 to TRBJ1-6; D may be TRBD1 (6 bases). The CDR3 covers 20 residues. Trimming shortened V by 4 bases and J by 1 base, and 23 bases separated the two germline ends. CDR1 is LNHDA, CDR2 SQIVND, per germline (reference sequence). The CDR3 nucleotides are TGTGCCAGTAGTAGGACAGTTGCGTCTCTCTGGATATCCTATAATTCACCCCTCCACTTT. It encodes CASSRTVASLWISYNSPLHF.

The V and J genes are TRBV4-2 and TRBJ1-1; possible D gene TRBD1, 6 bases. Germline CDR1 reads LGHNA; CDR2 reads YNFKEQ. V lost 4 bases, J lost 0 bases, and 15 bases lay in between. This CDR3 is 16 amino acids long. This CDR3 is CASSLSPGQLNTEAFF. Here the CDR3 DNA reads TGTGCCAGCAGCCTATCCCCCGGACAGCTGAACACTGAAGCTTTCTTT.

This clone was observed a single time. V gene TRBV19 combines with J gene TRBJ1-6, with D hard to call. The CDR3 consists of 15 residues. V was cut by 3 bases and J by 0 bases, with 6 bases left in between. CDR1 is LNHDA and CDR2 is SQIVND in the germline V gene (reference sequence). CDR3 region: CASSIIRSYNSPLHF. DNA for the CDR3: TGTGCCAGTAGTATCATCCGCTCCTATAATTCACCCCTCCACTTT.

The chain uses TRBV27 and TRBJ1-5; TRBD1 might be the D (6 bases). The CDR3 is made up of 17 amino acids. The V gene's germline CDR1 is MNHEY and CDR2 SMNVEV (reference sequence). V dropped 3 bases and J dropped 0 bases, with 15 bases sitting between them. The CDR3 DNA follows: TGTGCCAGCAGTTTTTCAGGGGATGGCTATAGCAATCAGCCCCAGCATTTT. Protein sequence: CASSFSGDGYSNQPQHF.

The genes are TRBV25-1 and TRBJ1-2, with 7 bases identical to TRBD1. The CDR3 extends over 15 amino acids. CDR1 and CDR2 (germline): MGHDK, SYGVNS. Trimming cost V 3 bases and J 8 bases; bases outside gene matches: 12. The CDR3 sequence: CASSELRQGIGGYTF. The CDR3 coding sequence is TGTGCCAGCAGTGAGCTTAGACAGGGAATCGGGGGCTACACCTTC.

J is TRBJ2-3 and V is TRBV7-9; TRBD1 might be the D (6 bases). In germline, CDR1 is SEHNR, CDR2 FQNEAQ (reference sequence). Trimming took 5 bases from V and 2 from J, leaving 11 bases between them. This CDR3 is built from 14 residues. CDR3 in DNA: TGTGCCAGCAGCCGCACAGGGATCACAGATACGCAGTATTTT. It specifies CASSRTGITDTQYF. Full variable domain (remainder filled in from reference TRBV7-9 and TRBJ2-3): DTGVSQNPRHKITKRGQNVTFRCDPISEHNRLYWYRQTLGQGPEFLTYFQNEAQLEKSRLLSDRFSAERPKGSFSTLEIQRTEQGDSAMYLCASSRTGITDTQYFGPGTRLTVL.

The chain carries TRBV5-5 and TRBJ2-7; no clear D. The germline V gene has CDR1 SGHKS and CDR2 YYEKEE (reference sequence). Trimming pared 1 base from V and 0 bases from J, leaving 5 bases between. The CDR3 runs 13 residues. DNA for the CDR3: TGTGCCAGCAGCTTGTTTGGCTCCTACGAGCAGTACTTC. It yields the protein CASSLFGSYEQYF.

The CDR3 reads CASSPGPGHSNQPQHF. CDR3 nucleotide sequence: TGTGCCAGCAGCCCCGGTCCGGGACATAGCAATCAGCCCCAGCATTTT. This chain uses TRBV9 with TRBJ1-5; a possible D gene is TRBD1 (6 bases). Trimming removed 4 bases at V and 0 bases at J, with 14 bases between. The CDR3 is 16 amino acids. Germline V lookup: CDR1 SGDLS, CDR2 YYNGEE.

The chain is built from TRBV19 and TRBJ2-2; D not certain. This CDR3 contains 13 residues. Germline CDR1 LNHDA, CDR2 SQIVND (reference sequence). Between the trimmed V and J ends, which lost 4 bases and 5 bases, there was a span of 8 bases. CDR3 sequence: CASSSMGTGELFF. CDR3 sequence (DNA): TGTGCCAGTAGTAGTATGGGAACCGGGGAGCTGTTTTTT. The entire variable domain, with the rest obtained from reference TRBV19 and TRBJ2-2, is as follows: DGGITQSPKYLFRKEGQNVTLSCEQNLNHDAMYWYRQDPGQGLRLIYYSQIVNDFQKGDIAEGYSVSREKKESFPLTVTSAQKNPTAFYLCASSSMGTGELFFGEGSRLTVL.

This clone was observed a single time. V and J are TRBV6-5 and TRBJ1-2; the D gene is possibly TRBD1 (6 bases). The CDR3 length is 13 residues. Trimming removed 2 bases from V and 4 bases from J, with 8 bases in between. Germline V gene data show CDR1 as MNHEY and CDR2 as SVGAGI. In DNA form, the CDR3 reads TGTGCCAGCAGTTACCGGGACACCTATGGCTACACCTTC. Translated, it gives CASSYRDTYGYTF.

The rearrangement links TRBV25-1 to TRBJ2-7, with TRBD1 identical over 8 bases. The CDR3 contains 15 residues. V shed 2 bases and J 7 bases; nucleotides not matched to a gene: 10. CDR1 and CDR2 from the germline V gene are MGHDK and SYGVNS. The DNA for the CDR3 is TGTGCCAGCAGTGAACCAGGGGGCCGAATCCGGGAGCAGTACTTC. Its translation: CASSEPGGRIREQYF.

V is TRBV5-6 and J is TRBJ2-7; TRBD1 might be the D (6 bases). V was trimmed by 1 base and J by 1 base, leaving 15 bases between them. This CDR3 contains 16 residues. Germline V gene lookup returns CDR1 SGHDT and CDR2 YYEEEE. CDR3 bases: TGTGCCAGCAGCTTGAGTGGGGGCCCAACTTCCTACGAGCAGTACTTC. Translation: CASSLSGGPTSYEQYF.

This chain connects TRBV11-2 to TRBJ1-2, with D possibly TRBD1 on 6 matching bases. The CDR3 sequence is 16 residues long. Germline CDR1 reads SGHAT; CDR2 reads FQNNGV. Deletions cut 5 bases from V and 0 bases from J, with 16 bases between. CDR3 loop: CASSRSRTAANYGYTF. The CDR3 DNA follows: TGTGCCAGCAGCCGATCCCGGACAGCAGCTAACTATGGCTACACCTTC.

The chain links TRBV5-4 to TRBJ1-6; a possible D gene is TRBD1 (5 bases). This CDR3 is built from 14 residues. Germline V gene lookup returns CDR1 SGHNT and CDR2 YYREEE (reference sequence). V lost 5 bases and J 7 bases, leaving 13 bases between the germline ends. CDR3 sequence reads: CASRDSGKNSPLHF. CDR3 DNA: TGTGCCAGCAGGGACTCAGGGAAGAATTCACCCCTCCACTTT.